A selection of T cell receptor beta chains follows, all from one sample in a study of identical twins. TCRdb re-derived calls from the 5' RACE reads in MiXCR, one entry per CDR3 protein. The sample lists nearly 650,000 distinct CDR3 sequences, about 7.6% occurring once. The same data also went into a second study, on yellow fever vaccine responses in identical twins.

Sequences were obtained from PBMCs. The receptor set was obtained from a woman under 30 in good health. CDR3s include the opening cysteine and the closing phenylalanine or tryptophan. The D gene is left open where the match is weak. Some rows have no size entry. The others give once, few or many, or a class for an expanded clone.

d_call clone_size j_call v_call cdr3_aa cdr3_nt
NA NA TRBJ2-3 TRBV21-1 CASTRGQFTDTQYF TGTGCCAGCACGAGGGGCCAATTCACAGATACGCAGTATTTT
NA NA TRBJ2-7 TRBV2 CASSTTGQREQYF TGTGCCAGCAGTACGACGGGACAACGCGAGCAGTACTTC
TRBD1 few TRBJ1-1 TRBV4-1 CASSQDRGTGSSEAFF TGCGCCAGCAGCCAAGATCGGGGGACAGGGAGCTCTGAAGCTTTCTTT
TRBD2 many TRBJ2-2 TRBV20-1 CSAPSGGAITGELFF TGCAGTGCCCCCAGCGGGGGGGCTATCACCGGGGAGCTGTTTTTT
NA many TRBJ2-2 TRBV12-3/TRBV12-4 CASNLGGIGELFF TGTGCCAGCAATCTGGGGGGCATCGGGGAGCTGTTTTTT
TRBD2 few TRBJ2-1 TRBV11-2 CASNDETGGSPRGEQFF TGTGCCAGCAACGATGAGACCGGGGGGAGTCCCCGGGGTGAGCAGTTCTTC
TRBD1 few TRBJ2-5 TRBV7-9 CASSLLLYGTEETQYF TGTGCCAGCAGCCTCCTTCTTTACGGGACAGAAGAGACCCAGTACTTC
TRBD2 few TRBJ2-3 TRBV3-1 CASSQDRGGLSTDTQYF TGTGCCAGCAGCCAAGATCGGGGGGGGCTATCCACAGATACGCAGTATTTT
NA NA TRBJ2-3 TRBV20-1 CSAPRGGGPRDTQYF TGCAGTGCTCCCCGTGGGGGGGGGCCCAGAGATACGCAGTATTTT
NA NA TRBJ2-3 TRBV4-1 CASSQSRATSTDTQYF TGCGCCAGCAGCCAATCGCGCGCCACTAGCACAGATACGCAGTATTTT
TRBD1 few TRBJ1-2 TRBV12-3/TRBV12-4 CASSLDRVFSVGGYTF TGTGCCAGCAGTTTGGACAGGGTCTTTTCGGTTGGGGGCTACACCTTC
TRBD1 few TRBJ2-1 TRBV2 CASTDGTGVGEQFF TGTGCCAGCACCGACGGGACAGGGGTAGGTGAGCAGTTCTTC
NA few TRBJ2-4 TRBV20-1 CSARQIAKNIQYF TGCAGTGCTAGACAGATAGCCAAAAACATTCAGTACTTC
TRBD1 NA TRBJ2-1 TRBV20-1 CSVPGQATLLSYNEQFF TGCAGTGTCCCGGGACAGGCAACGTTACTGTCCTACAATGAGCAGTTCTTC
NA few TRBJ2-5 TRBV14 CASSVSGTVSAQYF TGTGCCAGCAGTGTGAGTGGGACTGTCTCGGCCCAGTACTTC
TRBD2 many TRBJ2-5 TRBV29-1 CSVGSGSGETQYF TGCAGCGTAGGTAGCGGGAGTGGAGAGACCCAGTACTTC
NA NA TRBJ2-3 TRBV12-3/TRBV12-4 CASSQKPLGSRRDTQYF TGTGCCAGCAGCCAAAAACCCCTCGGATCTCGGCGGGATACGCAGTATTTT
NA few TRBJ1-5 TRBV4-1 CASSQDSPGYNQPQHF TGCGCCAGCAGCCAAGATTCCCCAGGATACAATCAGCCCCAGCATTTT
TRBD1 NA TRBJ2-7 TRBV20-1 CSANSRDRVHEQYF TGCAGTGCCAATTCCCGGGACAGGGTCCACGAGCAGTACTTC
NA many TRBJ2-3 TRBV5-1 CASSSLSTDTQYF TGCGCCAGCAGCTCGTTAAGCACAGATACGCAGTATTTT
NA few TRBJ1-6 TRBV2 CATRTLGTGSSPLHF TGTGCCACAAGGACTCTTGGGACCGGGAGTTCACCCCTCCACTTT
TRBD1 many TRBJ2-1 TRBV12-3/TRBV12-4 CASTLGQRYYNEQFF TGTGCCAGCACCTTGGGACAGAGATACTACAATGAGCAGTTCTTC
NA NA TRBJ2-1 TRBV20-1 CSARDPAGGAYNEQFF TGCAGTGCTAGAGATCCCGCAGGGGGGGCCTACAATGAGCAGTTCTTC
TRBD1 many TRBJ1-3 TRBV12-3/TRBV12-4 CASSQPGQSSGNTIYF TGTGCCAGCAGTCAGCCGGGACAGAGCTCTGGAAACACCATATATTTT
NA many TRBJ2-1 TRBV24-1 CATSESGQGTYNEQFF TGTGCCACCAGTGAAAGTGGTCAGGGGACCTACAATGAGCAGTTCTTC
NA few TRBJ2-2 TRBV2 CASLGGALNTGELFF TGTGCCAGCCTTGGGGGCGCGCTGAACACCGGGGAGCTGTTTTTT
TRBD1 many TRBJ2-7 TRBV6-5 CASSYSGTGSYEQYF TGTGCCAGCAGTTACTCGGGGACAGGGTCCTACGAGCAGTACTTC
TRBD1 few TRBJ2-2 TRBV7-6 CASSMGQGYTGELFF TGTGCCAGCAGCATGGGACAGGGTTACACCGGGGAGCTGTTTTTT
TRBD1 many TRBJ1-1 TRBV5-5 CASRGTGENTEAFF TGTGCCAGCCGCGGGACAGGGGAGAACACTGAAGCTTTCTTT
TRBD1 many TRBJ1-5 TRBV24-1 CATSDSGGSNQPQHF TGTGCCACCAGTGACTCAGGGGGGAGCAATCAGCCCCAGCATTTT
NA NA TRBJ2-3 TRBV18 CASSPRQAPGTDTQYF TGTGCCAGCTCACCTAGGCAGGCCCCTGGCACAGATACGCAGTATTTT
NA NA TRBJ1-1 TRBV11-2 CASSLDPLTGTEAFF TGTGCCAGCAGCTTAGATCCCCTTACAGGGACTGAAGCTTTCTTT
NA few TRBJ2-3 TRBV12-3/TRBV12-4 CASSLEASPNTDTQYF TGTGCCAGCAGTTTAGAGGCTAGCCCCAACACAGATACGCAGTATTTT
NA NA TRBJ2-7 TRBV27 CASRRAGTLFDGYEQYF TGTGCCAGCAGGAGGGCAGGGACGCTGTTCGACGGCTACGAGCAGTACTTC
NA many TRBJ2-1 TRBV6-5 CASSYGISITANEQFF TGTGCCAGCAGTTACGGGATCAGTATTACGGCTAATGAGCAGTTCTTC
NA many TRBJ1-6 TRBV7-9 CASSLAGDNSPLHF TGTGCCAGCAGCTTAGCAGGGGATAATTCACCCCTCCACTTT
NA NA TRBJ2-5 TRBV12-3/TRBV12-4 CASMPDDQTQYF TGTGCCAGCATGCCGGACGATCAGACCCAGTACTTC
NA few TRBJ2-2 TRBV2 CASRSWGSDTGELFF TGTGCCAGCAGAAGTTGGGGTAGCGACACCGGGGAGCTGTTTTTT
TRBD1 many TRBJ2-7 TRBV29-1 CSVETPGTGLYEQYF TGCAGCGTTGAGACCCCCGGGACAGGGCTTTACGAGCAGTACTTC
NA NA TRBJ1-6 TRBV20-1 CSARQVHSLDNSPLHF TGCAGTGCCAGACAGGTCCATAGCCTTGATAATTCACCCCTCCACTTT
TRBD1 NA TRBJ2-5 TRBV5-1 CASSLEQGAQETQYF TGCGCCAGCAGCTTGGAGCAGGGGGCCCAAGAGACCCAGTACTTC
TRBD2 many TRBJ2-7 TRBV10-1 CASSPGLASYEQYF TGCGCCAGCAGTCCGGGACTAGCCTCCTACGAGCAGTACTTC
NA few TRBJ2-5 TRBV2 CASSEFGGVRETQYF TGTGCCAGCAGTGAATTTGGAGGGGTTCGAGAGACCCAGTACTTC
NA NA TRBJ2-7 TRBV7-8 CASSLEVGGVAGEQYF TGTGCCAGCAGCTTGGAGGTCGGTGGCGTGGCGGGCGAGCAGTACTTC
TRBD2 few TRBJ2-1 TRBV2 CASRGLTSIDNEQFF TGTGCCAGCAGAGGGTTGACTAGCATTGACAATGAGCAGTTCTTC
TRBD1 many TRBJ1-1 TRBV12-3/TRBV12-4 CASSSRTGGNTEAFF TGTGCCAGCAGTTCCCGTACAGGGGGGAACACTGAAGCTTTCTTT